This T cell receptor beta chain was documented in a study of blood T cells in healthy people across ages. Germline V CDR1 and CDR2: MDHEN, SYDVKM. The CDR3 has 14 amino acids. Trimming removed 6 bases at V and 4 bases at J, with 13 bases between. This clonotype was detected a few times. Sample-barcoded 5' priming and a J-beta primer mix drove a second PCR of roughly 7 to 11 cycles. TCRdb passed the 5' RACE reads through MiXCR, listing each CDR3 protein once. The table shows approximately 2,000,000 distinct CDR3 sequences, with about two fifths occurring only once. The sequenced sample was blood. This sequence was found in a human donor in good health. The chain joins TRBV28 to TRBJ2-1; D gene uncertain. The CDR3 DNA sequence: TGTGCCAGCAGGGAGCTGGTAATTTACAATGAGCAGTTCTTC. The encoded protein is CASRELVIYNEQFF.